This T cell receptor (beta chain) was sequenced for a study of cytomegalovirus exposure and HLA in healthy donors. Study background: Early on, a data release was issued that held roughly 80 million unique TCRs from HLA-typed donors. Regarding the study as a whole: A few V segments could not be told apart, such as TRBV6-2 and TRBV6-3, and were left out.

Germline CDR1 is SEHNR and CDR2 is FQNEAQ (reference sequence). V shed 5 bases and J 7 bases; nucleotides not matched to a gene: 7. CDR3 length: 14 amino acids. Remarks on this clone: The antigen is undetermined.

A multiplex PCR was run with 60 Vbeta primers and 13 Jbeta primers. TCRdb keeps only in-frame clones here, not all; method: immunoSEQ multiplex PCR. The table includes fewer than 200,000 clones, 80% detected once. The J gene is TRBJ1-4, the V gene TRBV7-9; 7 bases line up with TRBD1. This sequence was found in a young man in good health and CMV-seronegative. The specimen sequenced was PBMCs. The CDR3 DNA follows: TGTGCCAGCAGCGAGGGACAGTCCTTTGAAAAACTGTTTTTT. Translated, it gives CASSEGQSFEKLFF.